These 22 T cell receptor beta chains were sequenced from one sample in a study of T cell clonotyping in hematopoietic cell transplantation. Here immunoSEQ multiplex PCR was the method, and the copy in TCRdb shows in-frame clones only, minus some. The sample lists around 80,000 clones; roughly 95% were seen once. Time point defined: recipient sample about 28 days before transplant, after cytoreduction. The sample here was peripheral blood mononuclear cells, taken before stem cell transplant. The receptors were sampled from a woman aged 45-65 years with acute myeloid leukemia. Some clones in this sample may be carry-over from other donors' samples.

The chain has TRBV6-1 and TRBJ2-7; 9 positions agree with TRBD1. The CDR3 contains 16 residues. V was clipped by 0 bases and J by 2 bases; unmatched bases: 5. Germline assignment: CDR1 MNHNS and CDR2 SASEGT. The CDR3 sequence is CASSEASWTGAYEQYF. The CDR3 coding sequence is TGTGCCAGCAGTGAAGCGTCGTGGACAGGGGCCTACGAGCAGTACTTC.

The CDR3 nucleotides read TGTGCCAGCAGCCAAGGGGAGCGGGAGACTAACGAGCAGTACTTC. Translating it yields CASSQGERETNEQYF. The chain recombines TRBV5-4 with TRBJ2-7; 8 nucleotides line up with TRBD2. The CDR3 has 15 residues. Germline values: CDR1 SGHNT, CDR2 YYREEE (reference sequence). V shed 4 bases and J 5 bases; nucleotides not matched to a gene: 11.

The chain recombines TRBV15 with TRBJ2-5; D may be TRBD2 (5 bases). CDR1 and CDR2 from the germline V gene are LNHNV and YYDKDF (reference sequence). The V end lost 0 bases, the J end lost 6 bases, and 14 bases lay between the germline ends. The CDR3 runs to 15 residues. This chain's CDR3 is CATSRDLAGDQTQYF. The CDR3 nucleotides are TGTGCCACCAGCAGAGATCTAGCAGGAGATCAGACCCAGTACTTC.

The J gene is TRBJ1-6, the V gene TRBV7-9; 7 bases map to TRBD1. The CDR3 covers 15 residues. Germline CDR1 is SEHNR and CDR2 is FQNEAQ (reference sequence). Germline trimming cut 5 bases from V and 7 bases from J; bases unmatched to any gene: 8. CDR3 in amino acids: CASSASTGDNSPLHF. The CDR3 DNA reads as TGTGCCAGCAGCGCGAGTACAGGGGACAATTCACCCCTCCACTTT. The variable domain in full, completed from reference TRBV7-9 and TRBJ1-6, reads DTGVSQNPRHKITKRGQNVTFRCDPISEHNRLYWYRQTLGQGPEFLTYFQNEAQLEKSRLLSDRFSAERPKGSFSTLEIQRTEQGDSAMYLCASSASTGDNSPLHFGNGTRLTVT.

A single count supports this clone. The V gene is TRBV6-6, the J gene TRBJ2-7, with D unclear. Deletions cut 6 bases from V and 1 base from J, with 7 bases between. CDR3 length equals 12 residues. The germline V gene encodes CDR1 MNHNY and CDR2 SVGAGI (reference sequence). The CDR3 nucleotides are TGTGCCAGCAGGGCCGAATCCTACGAGCAGTACTTC. Protein: CASRAESYEQYF.

The chain has TRBV5-4 and TRBJ2-1, with a weak D call TRBD2 (6 bases). Trimming cost V 4 bases and J 4 bases, with 9 bases left between them. Germline V gene lookup returns CDR1 SGHNT and CDR2 YYREEE (reference sequence). The CDR3 length is 13 residues. In DNA form, the CDR3 reads TGTGCCAGCAGCCCCGGAGGGTACAATGAGCAGTTCTTC. As protein: CASSPGGYNEQFF.

V gene TRBV6-5 combines with J gene TRBJ2-7; TRBD1 matches at 8 bases. With 2 bases clipped from V and 2 bases from J, the junction kept 5 bases outside the gene matches. From germline, CDR1 is MNHEY and CDR2 SVGAGI. CDR3 length equals 15 residues. The DNA of the CDR3 is TGTGCCAGCAGTTACACGGACAGGGCCCCCTACGAGCAGTACTTC. The encoded protein is CASSYTDRAPYEQYF.

This chain uses TRBV5-1 with TRBJ1-1; 7 bases map to TRBD1. Germline V gene data show CDR1 as SGHRS and CDR2 as YFSETQ. V lost 5 bases, J lost 5 bases, and 15 bases stayed unmatched. This CDR3 is 16 amino acids long. The CDR3 region has the DNA TGCGCCAGCAGAACTCCCGCGGGGCAGGGGGGGACTGAAGCTTTCTTT. Encoded protein: CASRTPAGQGGTEAFF.

The V call is TRBV6-5, the J call TRBJ2-2; TRBD2 agrees at 13 bases. Germline CDR1 MNHEY, CDR2 SVGAGI. V lost 4 bases, J lost 7 bases, and 3 bases stayed unmatched. The CDR3 extends over 15 amino acids. The CDR3: CASSWTSGSGGELFF. The CDR3 DNA sequence: TGTGCCAGCAGTTGGACTAGCGGGAGCGGCGGGGAGCTGTTTTTT.

In its sample, this clone was seen once. J is TRBJ2-5 and V is TRBV27, with D hard to call. Trimming shortened V by 4 bases and J by 0 bases, and 6 bases separated the two germline ends. The V gene's germline CDR1 is MNHEY and CDR2 SMNVEV (reference sequence). The CDR3 consists of 13 residues. CDR3 nucleotides: TGTGCCAGCAGTTGGGCGGACCAAGAGACCCAGTACTTC. Translation gives CASSWADQETQYF.

The chain joins TRBV9 to TRBJ2-7, with D hard to call. The CDR3 spans 13 residues. Per the germline V gene, CDR1 is SGDLS and CDR2 is YYNGEE. The V gene lost 3 bases and the J gene lost 0 bases, with 7 bases spanning the gap. The CDR3 bases are TGTGCCAGCAGCGGAGGCAGCTCCTACGAGCAGTACTTC. Encoded protein: CASSGGSSYEQYF.

The rearrangement links TRBV5-1 to TRBJ2-5; D not certain. This CDR3 has 14 amino acids. V was cut by 2 bases and J by 5 bases, with 13 bases left in between. Germline V gives CDR1 SGHRS, CDR2 YFSETQ. The CDR3 protein is CASSFLFGLETQYF. CDR3 nucleotide sequence: TGCGCCAGCAGCTTTCTTTTCGGGCTGGAGACCCAGTACTTC.

This sequence joins TRBV5-1 and TRBJ1-4, with 9 bases fitting TRBD1. The length of the CDR3 is 17 residues. Trimming cost V 4 bases and J 5 bases; bases outside gene matches: 12. Germline assignment: CDR1 SGHRS and CDR2 YFSETQ. In nucleotides, the CDR3 is TGCGCCAGCAGCCGCGGACAGGGGCAAGGGAAGAATGAAAAACTGTTTTTT. Translation gives CASSRGQGQGKNEKLFF. Complete variable domain (other parts from reference TRBV5-1 and TRBJ1-4): KAGVTQTPRYLIKTRGQQVTLSCSPISGHRSVSWYQQTPGQGLQFLFEYFSETQRNKGNFPGRFSGRQFSNSRSEMNVSTLELGDSALYLCASSRGQGQGKNEKLFFGSGTQLSVL.

The gene calls are TRBV2 and TRBJ1-3, with unresolved D. Germline values: CDR1 SNHLY, CDR2 FYNNEI. V was pared by 8 bases and J by 2 bases, with 16 bases between. The CDR3 length is 15 residues. CDR3 sequence (DNA): TGTGCCAGCTCGGGAGGGTCTAACCCTGGAAACACCATATATTTT. Its translation: CASSGGSNPGNTIYF.

V and J are TRBV11-3 and TRBJ2-7; the match to TRBD2 covers 12 bases. The V segment lost 5 bases and the J segment 4 bases; nucleotides outside the gene matches: 6. The CDR3 contains 15 residues. From germline, CDR1 is SGHNT and CDR2 YENEEA. This CDR3 is CASSLWTSGEYEQYF. CDR3 coding DNA: TGTGCCAGCAGCCTTTGGACTAGCGGGGAATACGAGCAGTACTTC.

V and J are TRBV28 and TRBJ2-7; 10 bases map to TRBD1. The CDR3 has 16 amino acids. Germline loops: CDR1 MDHEN, CDR2 SYDVKM. V was pared by 2 bases and J by 7 bases, with 11 bases of the junction left unmatched. The CDR3 loop reads CASSLPIDRGLREQYF. The CDR3 region has the DNA TGTGCCAGCAGTTTACCTATCGACAGGGGGCTAAGGGAGCAGTACTTC.

This chain joins TRBV13 and TRBJ1-5, with unresolved D. Germline values: CDR1 PRHDT, CDR2 FYEKMQ (reference sequence). Trimming pared 0 bases from V and 2 bases from J, leaving 8 bases between. The CDR3 has 15 residues. CDR3 sequence reads: CASSLGQARNQPQHF. CDR3 DNA: TGTGCCAGCAGCTTAGGCCAGGCTCGCAATCAGCCCCAGCATTTT.

V is TRBV2 and J is TRBJ1-2; D call uncertain. Trimming took 3 bases from V and 4 from J, leaving 9 bases between them. The CDR3 totals 13 residues. Germline lookup yields CDR1 SNHLY and CDR2 FYNNEI. The CDR3 nucleotides read TGTGCCAGCAGTGAGGCCACCTCCTATGGCTACACCTTC. Translating it yields CASSEATSYGYTF.

V is TRBV30 and J is TRBJ1-2; a weak D match, TRBD1 (6 bases). This CDR3 region has 14 residues. Germline V gene data show CDR1 as GTSNPN and CDR2 as SVGIG (reference sequence). Trimming shortened V by 0 bases and J by 4 bases, and 12 bases separated the two germline ends. The CDR3 DNA is TGTGCCTGGAGTGTGGGGGGCAGCGGCTATGGCTACACCTTC. It translates to CAWSVGGSGYGYTF.

The chain uses TRBV19 and TRBJ1-2; D possibly corresponds to TRBD1 (5 bases). Trimming stripped 7 bases from V and 8 bases from J, with 17 bases between. CDR3 size: 13 residues. CDR1 and CDR2 (germline): LNHDA, SQIVND (reference sequence). The CDR3 sequence: CASTPDTERGYTF. CDR3 nucleotides: TGTGCCAGTACCCCGGACACAGAGAGGGGCTACACCTTC.

The rearrangement joins TRBV28 to TRBJ1-5; D possibly corresponds to TRBD1 (5 bases). This CDR3 has 14 amino acids. Per germline, CDR1 MDHEN and CDR2 SYDVKM. Trimming stripped 5 bases from V and 7 bases from J, with 15 bases between. CDR3 bases: TGTGCCAGCAGTGATCAAAGGGGCCCACAGCCCCAGCATTTT. Translating gives CASSDQRGPQPQHF.

The V call is TRBV11-2, the J call TRBJ2-7; 8 nucleotides align to TRBD2. V shed 5 bases, J shed 2 bases, and the junction held 11 bases outside the gene matches. The CDR3 has 16 amino acids. From germline, CDR1 is SGHAT and CDR2 FQNNGV. The CDR3 nucleotides read TGTGCCAGCAGCCAGAGCTCGGGACTAGGGCCCTACGAGCAGTACTTC. This encodes CASSQSSGLGPYEQYF.